Reported below is one TCR beta chain. The source of the sample is a study of blood T cell repertoires in COVID-19. Study summary: Donors in the United States, Italy and Spain gave samples during acute or convalescent COVID-19. Sample material is recorded as cDNA or gDNA derived from T cells, B-cell-depleted T cells, or PBMCs.

The authors' processing: Estimation of nucleated cell counts relied on the amplification of reference gene primers. Only in-frame clones appear in the TCRdb table, and some are missing; sequencing was by immunoSEQ multiplex PCR. For V, J and clone size, that table is used; D and trimming come from the DNA. The sample contains more than 300,000 clones, about 90% of which appear only once. V lost 2 bases to trimming and J lost 5 bases, with 16 bases between them. Germline CDR1 is ENHRY and CDR2 is SYGVKD. The CDR3 totals 16 residues. Cohort placement rested on clinical history that participants reported themselves.

This receptor was obtained from a woman aged 25 to 39 who had recovered from COVID-19. The V gene is TRBV10-3, the J gene TRBJ1-5, with D uncertain. Sequencing used PBMCs or T cells enriched from blood (not recorded which). The CDR3 sequence is CAISERGLNSDQPQHF. The CDR3, as DNA: TGTGCCATCAGTGAGCGGGGTCTCAATTCGGATCAGCCCCAGCATTTT.